The rows below give T cell receptor beta chains drawn from one sample of a study of T-cell reconstitution after alpha-beta-depleted transplantation in children. TCRdb re-called the PCR reads through MiXCR, storing one row per CDR3 protein. Seen here are 180,000 or so distinct CDR3 sequences, 5% to 6.5% observed once, and the top ten hold around 4.4%. Specimen: PBMCs, collected before TCRalphabeta/CD19-depleted stem cell transplant. The receptors stem from a girl less than two years old with combined immunodeficiency, due to receive a stem cell transplant. The CDR3 runs from the conserved cysteine through the conserved F or W. D genes are given only for firm matches. The size entry is marked missing in some rows and otherwise reads once, few, many or a size class.

j_gene: TRBJ2-1
v_gene: TRBV12-3/TRBV12-4
d_gene: NA
abundance: many
CDR3aa: CASTPPGWPLNEQFF
CDR3nt: TGTGCCAGCACCCCCCCAGGGTGGCCCCTAAATGAGCAGTTCTTC

j_gene: TRBJ2-7
v_gene: TRBV20-1
d_gene: NA
abundance: NA
CDR3aa: CCAKEEALSSYEQYF
CDR3nt: TGCTGTGCGAAAGAGGAGGCCCTAAGCTCCTACGAGCAGTACTTC

j_gene: TRBJ2-7
v_gene: TRBV11-1
d_gene: NA
abundance: many
CDR3aa: CASSPLRSGSYEQYF
CDR3nt: TGTGCCAGCAGCCCCCTCCGGAGCGGCTCCTACGAGCAGTACTTC

j_gene: TRBJ1-1
v_gene: TRBV4-3
d_gene: NA
abundance: many
CDR3aa: CASSQGTAAATEAFF
CDR3nt: TGCGCCAGCAGCCAAGGGACAGCCGCTGCCACTGAAGCTTTCTTT

j_gene: TRBJ1-2
v_gene: TRBV24-1
d_gene: NA
abundance: few
CDR3aa: CATSSVQTGPPPDGYTF
CDR3nt: TGTGCCACCTCCAGCGTGCAGACCGGGCCTCCTCCGGATGGCTACACCTTC

j_gene: TRBJ2-7
v_gene: TRBV5-5
d_gene: NA
abundance: many
CDR3aa: CASSLVPRGVGEQYF
CDR3nt: TGTGCCAGCAGCTTGGTCCCGCGCGGGGTGGGCGAGCAGTACTTC

j_gene: TRBJ2-5
v_gene: TRBV4-1
d_gene: NA
abundance: many
CDR3aa: CASSQVEQGLVTQYF
CDR3nt: TGCGCCAGCAGCCAAGTGGAACAGGGTTTGGTGACCCAGTACTTC

j_gene: TRBJ2-3
v_gene: TRBV29-1
d_gene: NA
abundance: many
CDR3aa: CSVERADYTDTQYF
CDR3nt: TGCAGCGTTGAAAGGGCGGACTACACAGATACGCAGTATTTT

j_gene: TRBJ2-1
v_gene: TRBV7-3
d_gene: NA
abundance: few
CDR3aa: CASSLKVTGRDEQFF
CDR3nt: TGTGCCAGCAGCTTAAAGGTGACCGGGAGAGATGAGCAGTTCTTC

j_gene: TRBJ2-1
v_gene: TRBV7-9
d_gene: TRBD2
abundance: many
CDR3aa: CASSLVPAGGFSYNEQFF
CDR3nt: TGTGCCAGCAGCTTAGTTCCAGCGGGGGGATTCTCCTACAATGAGCAGTTCTTC

j_gene: TRBJ2-3
v_gene: TRBV7-8
d_gene: TRBD2
abundance: many
CDR3aa: CASSLVRLASGTQYF
CDR3nt: TGTGCCAGCAGCCTGGTGCGGTTAGCTAGCGGTACGCAGTATTTT

j_gene: TRBJ2-7
v_gene: TRBV7-2
d_gene: TRBD1
abundance: many
CDR3aa: CASSMDRAVYEQYF
CDR3nt: TGTGCCAGCAGCATGGACAGGGCTGTCTACGAGCAGTACTTC

j_gene: TRBJ2-7
v_gene: TRBV20-1
d_gene: TRBD1
abundance: many
CDR3aa: CSARGGQGFFRSYEQYF
CDR3nt: TGCAGTGCTAGGGGGGGACAGGGGTTTTTTAGGTCCTACGAGCAGTACTTC

j_gene: TRBJ2-7
v_gene: TRBV4-3
d_gene: TRBD2
abundance: few
CDR3aa: CASSQDPVGSGSYEQYF
CDR3nt: TGCGCCAGCAGCCAAGATCCCGTGGGTAGCGGGAGCTACGAGCAGTACTTC

j_gene: TRBJ2-5
v_gene: TRBV4-2
d_gene: NA
abundance: NA
CDR3aa: CAMSDGFWETQYF
CDR3nt: TGTGCCATGAGCGACGGGTTTTGGGAGACCCAGTACTTC

j_gene: TRBJ2-7
v_gene: TRBV12-3/TRBV12-4
d_gene: NA
abundance: many
CDR3aa: CASSFDGREYEQYF
CDR3nt: TGTGCCAGCAGTTTTGACGGGCGCGAGTACGAGCAGTACTTC

j_gene: TRBJ2-1
v_gene: TRBV11-3
d_gene: NA
abundance: many
CDR3aa: CASSFEGAYNEQFF
CDR3nt: TGTGCCAGCAGCTTTGAAGGTGCCTACAATGAGCAGTTCTTC

j_gene: TRBJ1-2
v_gene: TRBV28
d_gene: NA
abundance: many
CDR3aa: CASSLFWTGNYGYTF
CDR3nt: TGTGCCAGCAGTTTATTCTGGACCGGGAACTATGGCTACACCTTC

j_gene: TRBJ2-7
v_gene: TRBV15
d_gene: TRBD1
abundance: NA
CDR3aa: CATSSRTGAYEQYF
CDR3nt: TGTGCCACCAGCAGCCGTACAGGGGCCTACGAGCAGTACTTC

j_gene: TRBJ2-1
v_gene: TRBV4-3
d_gene: NA
abundance: many
CDR3aa: CASSQTSTWPYNEQFF
CDR3nt: TGCGCCAGCAGCCAAACTAGCACTTGGCCCTACAATGAGCAGTTCTTC

j_gene: TRBJ2-7
v_gene: TRBV9
d_gene: NA
abundance: many
CDR3aa: CASSVGWGHAYEQYF
CDR3nt: TGTGCCAGCAGCGTAGGATGGGGGCATGCCTACGAGCAGTACTTC

j_gene: TRBJ2-7
v_gene: TRBV12-3/TRBV12-4
d_gene: NA
abundance: many
CDR3aa: CASSLGLFEQYF
CDR3nt: TGTGCCAGCAGTTTAGGGCTATTCGAGCAGTACTTC

j_gene: TRBJ2-1
v_gene: TRBV25-1
d_gene: NA
abundance: many
CDR3aa: CASRDGNEQFF
CDR3nt: TGTGCCAGCAGGGACGGGAATGAGCAGTTCTTC

j_gene: TRBJ2-3
v_gene: TRBV12-3/TRBV12-4
d_gene: NA
abundance: many
CDR3aa: CASSLGLETDTQYF
CDR3nt: TGTGCCAGCAGTTTAGGGTTAGAAACAGATACGCAGTATTTT

j_gene: TRBJ2-1
v_gene: TRBV27
d_gene: TRBD2
abundance: many
CDR3aa: CASASGLAGYNEQFF
CDR3nt: TGTGCCAGCGCCTCGGGACTAGCGGGTTACAATGAGCAGTTCTTC

j_gene: TRBJ2-7
v_gene: TRBV29-1
d_gene: NA
abundance: few
CDR3aa: CSVAPGPPSYEQYF
CDR3nt: TGCAGCGTTGCGCCCGGGCCGCCATCCTACGAGCAGTACTTC

j_gene: TRBJ2-5
v_gene: TRBV30
d_gene: TRBD2
abundance: many
CDR3aa: CAWSDTSGEGYF
CDR3nt: TGTGCCTGGAGCGATACTAGCGGGGAGGGGTACTTC

j_gene: TRBJ2-1
v_gene: TRBV12-3/TRBV12-4
d_gene: NA
abundance: many
CDR3aa: CASSWWLGEQFF
CDR3nt: TGTGCCAGCAGTTGGTGGCTTGGTGAGCAGTTCTTC

j_gene: TRBJ2-7
v_gene: TRBV12-3/TRBV12-4
d_gene: NA
abundance: many
CDR3aa: CASSLSGVPTYEQYF
CDR3nt: TGTGCCAGCAGCCTCTCCGGCGTCCCGACCTACGAGCAGTACTTC

j_gene: TRBJ1-2
v_gene: TRBV7-9
d_gene: TRBD1
abundance: few
CDR3aa: CASSSNIGTGAFYGYTF
CDR3nt: TGTGCCAGCAGCTCCAATATCGGGACAGGGGCCTTCTATGGCTACACCTTC

j_gene: TRBJ1-2
v_gene: TRBV4-3
d_gene: TRBD1
abundance: many
CDR3aa: CASSQARGQHGYTF
CDR3nt: TGCGCCAGCAGCCAAGCAAGGGGGCAACACGGCTACACCTTC

j_gene: TRBJ1-1
v_gene: TRBV13
d_gene: NA
abundance: many
CDR3aa: CASSLDPGTEAFF
CDR3nt: TGTGCCAGCAGCCTCGACCCCGGTACTGAAGCTTTCTTT

j_gene: TRBJ2-3
v_gene: TRBV27
d_gene: NA
abundance: few
CDR3aa: CASSFITSTDTQYF
CDR3nt: TGTGCCAGCAGTTTTATCACTAGCACAGATACGCAGTATTTT

j_gene: TRBJ1-2
v_gene: TRBV12-3/TRBV12-4
d_gene: NA
abundance: many
CDR3aa: CASSLGLRGGYTF
CDR3nt: TGTGCCAGCAGTTTGGGCCTCCGCGGCGGCTACACCTTC

j_gene: TRBJ2-5
v_gene: TRBV6-9
d_gene: TRBD2
abundance: many
CDR3aa: CASSYEGLALETQYF
CDR3nt: TGTGCCAGCAGTTATGAGGGACTAGCGCTAGAGACCCAGTACTTC

j_gene: TRBJ2-1
v_gene: TRBV3-1
d_gene: TRBD2
abundance: few
CDR3aa: CASSQLAGGLYNEQFF
CDR3nt: TGTGCCAGCAGCCAACTAGCGGGAGGACTGTACAATGAGCAGTTCTTC

j_gene: TRBJ2-1
v_gene: TRBV11-2
d_gene: NA
abundance: many
CDR3aa: CASSLESVGAGSGEQFF
CDR3nt: TGTGCCAGCAGCTTAGAGTCGGTGGGGGCGGGATCCGGTGAGCAGTTCTTC

j_gene: TRBJ2-7
v_gene: TRBV6-1
d_gene: NA
abundance: many
CDR3aa: CASSEALGQWQYF
CDR3nt: TGTGCCAGCAGTGAAGCTTTAGGACAATGGCAGTACTTC

j_gene: TRBJ2-7
v_gene: TRBV12-3/TRBV12-4
d_gene: TRBD2
abundance: many
CDR3aa: CASSPGTSGLGQYF
CDR3nt: TGTGCCAGCAGCCCCGGGACTAGCGGCCTTGGGCAGTACTTC

j_gene: TRBJ2-1
v_gene: TRBV4-3
d_gene: TRBD2
abundance: few
CDR3aa: CASSQGWGPRGASYNEQFF
CDR3nt: TGCGCCAGCAGCCAAGGGTGGGGGCCGCGGGGGGCTTCCTACAATGAGCAGTTCTTC

j_gene: TRBJ1-2
v_gene: TRBV12-3/TRBV12-4
d_gene: NA
abundance: NA
CDR3aa: CASSPSRVSGYTF
CDR3nt: TGTGCCAGCAGCCCAAGCAGGGTCTCTGGCTACACCTTC

j_gene: TRBJ1-3
v_gene: TRBV4-3
d_gene: NA
abundance: few
CDR3aa: CASSQSRGGRSGNTIYF
CDR3nt: TGCGCCAGCAGCCAATCTCGTGGTGGTCGCTCTGGAAACACCATATATTTT

j_gene: TRBJ2-7
v_gene: TRBV4-2
d_gene: NA
abundance: few
CDR3aa: CASSQGQDYEQYF
CDR3nt: TGTGCCAGCAGCCAAGGGCAGGACTACGAGCAGTACTTC